This entry lists 7 T cell receptor beta chains sequenced from one sample in a study of identical twins. A single record per CDR3 protein comes from TCRdb applying MiXCR to the 5' RACE reads. Altogether hundreds of thousands of distinct CDR3 sequences are present, 21% being singletons, with the ten largest covering around 4.5%. These data were also filed under a second study, of T cells expressing NK-cell markers.

Source material: PBMCs. These receptors all come from a woman aged 18-35 years in good health.

This clonotype occurred a few times. This chain connects TRBV29-1 to TRBJ2-7; 10 bases line up with TRBD1. This CDR3 has 13 amino acids. The ends lost 6 bases at V and 6 bases at J; junction bases unmatched: 8. In germline, CDR1 is SQVTM, CDR2 ANQGSEA. The CDR3 is CSVGDRGFGEQYF. CDR3 DNA: TGCAGCGTAGGGGACAGGGGCTTCGGCGAGCAGTACTTC.

The chain has TRBV6-5 and TRBJ2-5, with 8 bases that match TRBD2. V was clipped by 6 bases and J by 5 bases; unmatched bases: 17. There are 17 residues in the CDR3. Germline V lookup: CDR1 MNHEY, CDR2 SVGAGI. This chain's CDR3 is CASSYLAGGSGRETQYF. The CDR3 DNA reads TGTGCCAGCAGCTATCTAGCGGGCGGTTCGGGGCGGGAGACCCAGTACTTC.

This clonotype was seen a handful of times. The chain carries TRBV7-4 and TRBJ1-5; no clear D gene. CDR3 size: 15 residues. V gave up 5 bases and J gave up 7 bases, with 18 bases separating them. Germline CDR1 and CDR2: SGHVT and SQSDAQ. CDR3 loop: CASSGGSRVNQPQHF. The CDR3 DNA follows: TGTGCCAGCAGCGGAGGGAGTCGGGTGAACCAGCCCCAGCATTTT.

This chain uses TRBV20-1 with TRBJ2-5, with no clear D. Germline loops: CDR1 DFQATT, CDR2 SNEGSKA (reference sequence). Trimming removed 7 bases at V and 5 bases at J, with 11 bases between. This CDR3 is built from 11 residues. The CDR3 loop is CSGGSGETQYF. The CDR3, as DNA: TGCAGTGGTGGTTCCGGGGAGACCCAGTACTTC.

This clonotype occurred a few times. The V gene is TRBV7-9, the J gene TRBJ2-3, with D perhaps being TRBD1 or TRBD2 (5 bases each). Germline CDR1 reads SEHNR; CDR2 reads FQNEAQ (reference sequence). Between the trimmed V and J ends, which lost 1 base and 2 bases, there was a span of 10 bases. The CDR3 spans 15 residues. The CDR3 DNA reads as TGTGCCAGCAGCTTAGACACGGGGCTCACAGATACGCAGTATTTT. Translated: CASSLDTGLTDTQYF.

The chain joins TRBV24-1 to TRBJ2-6; no clear D gene. Germline loops: CDR1 KGHDR, CDR2 SFDVKD. The CDR3 extends over 15 amino acids. Trimming removed 7 bases from V and 1 base from J, with 10 bases in between. Here the CDR3 reads CATSDPRSGANVLTF. CDR3 DNA sequence: TGTGCCACCAGCGACCCTCGATCTGGGGCCAACGTCCTGACTTTC.

The J gene is TRBJ2-7, the V gene TRBV6-6; D might be TRBD1 (6 bases). V was pared by 5 bases and J by 6 bases, with 11 bases between. The CDR3 is made up of 12 amino acids. The V gene's germline CDR1 is MNHNY and CDR2 SVGAGI (reference sequence). CDR3 sequence reads: CASSAAGVEQYF. CDR3 nucleotide sequence: TGTGCCAGCAGTGCCGCAGGGGTCGAGCAGTACTTC.